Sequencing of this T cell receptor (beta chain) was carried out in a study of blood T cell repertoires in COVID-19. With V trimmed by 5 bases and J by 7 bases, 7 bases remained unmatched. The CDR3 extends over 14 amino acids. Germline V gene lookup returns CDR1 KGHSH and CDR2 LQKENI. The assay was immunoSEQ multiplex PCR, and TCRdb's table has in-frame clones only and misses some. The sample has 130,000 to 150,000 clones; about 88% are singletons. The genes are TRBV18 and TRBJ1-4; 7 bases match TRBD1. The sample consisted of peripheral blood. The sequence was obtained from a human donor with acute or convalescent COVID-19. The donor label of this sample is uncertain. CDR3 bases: TGTGCCAGCTCAGAGAGACAGGGTGGTGAAAAACTGTTTTTT. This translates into CASSERQGGEKLFF.